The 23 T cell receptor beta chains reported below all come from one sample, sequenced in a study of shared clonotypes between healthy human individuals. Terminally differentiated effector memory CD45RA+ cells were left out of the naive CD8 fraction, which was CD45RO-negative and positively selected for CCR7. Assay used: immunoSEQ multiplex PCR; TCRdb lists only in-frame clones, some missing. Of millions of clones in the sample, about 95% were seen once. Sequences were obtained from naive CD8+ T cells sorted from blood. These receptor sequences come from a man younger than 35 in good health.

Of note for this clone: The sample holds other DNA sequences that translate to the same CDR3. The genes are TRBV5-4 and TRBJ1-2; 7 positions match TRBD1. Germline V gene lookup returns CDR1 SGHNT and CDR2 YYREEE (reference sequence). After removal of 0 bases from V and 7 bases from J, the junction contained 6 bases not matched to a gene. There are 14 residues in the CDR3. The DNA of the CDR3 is TGTGCCAGCAGCTTGGAGGCAGGGGGAGGTGGCTACACCTTC. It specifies CASSLEAGGGGYTF.

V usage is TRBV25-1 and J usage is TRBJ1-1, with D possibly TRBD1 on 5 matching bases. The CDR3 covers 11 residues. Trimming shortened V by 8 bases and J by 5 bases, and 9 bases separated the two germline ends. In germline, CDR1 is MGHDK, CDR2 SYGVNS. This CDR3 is CASLSGTEAFF. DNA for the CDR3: TGTGCCAGCCTCTCAGGGACTGAAGCTTTCTTT.

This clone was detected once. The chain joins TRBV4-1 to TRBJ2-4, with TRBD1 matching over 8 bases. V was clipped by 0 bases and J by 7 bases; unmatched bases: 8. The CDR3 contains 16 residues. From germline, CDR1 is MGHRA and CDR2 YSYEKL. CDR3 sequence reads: CASSQDVPGDRNIQYF. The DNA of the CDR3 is TGCGCCAGCAGCCAAGATGTACCCGGGGACAGGAACATTCAGTACTTC.

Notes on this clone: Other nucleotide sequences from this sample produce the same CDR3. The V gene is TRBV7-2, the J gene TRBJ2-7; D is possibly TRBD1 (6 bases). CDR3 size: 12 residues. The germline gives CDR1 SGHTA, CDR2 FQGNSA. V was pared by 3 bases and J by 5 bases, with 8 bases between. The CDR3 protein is CASSFGTHEQYF. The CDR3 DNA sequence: TGTGCCAGCAGCTTCGGGACACACGAGCAGTACTTC.

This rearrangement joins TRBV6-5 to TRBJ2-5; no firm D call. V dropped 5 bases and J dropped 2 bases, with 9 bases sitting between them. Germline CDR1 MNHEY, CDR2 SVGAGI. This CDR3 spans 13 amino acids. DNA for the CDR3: TGTGCCAGCAGTCCCCGGCAGCAAGAGACCCAGTACTTC. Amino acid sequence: CASSPRQQETQYF.

Written as DNA, the CDR3 is TGTGCCAGCAGTCTCAGGGGACACAGCTCCTACGAGCAGTACTTC. It encodes CASSLRGHSSYEQYF. This chain links TRBV27 with TRBJ2-7, with a weak D call TRBD1 (6 bases). This CDR3 spans 15 amino acids. The germline V gene encodes CDR1 MNHEY and CDR2 SMNVEV (reference sequence). V was pared by 5 bases and J by 0 bases, with 14 bases between.

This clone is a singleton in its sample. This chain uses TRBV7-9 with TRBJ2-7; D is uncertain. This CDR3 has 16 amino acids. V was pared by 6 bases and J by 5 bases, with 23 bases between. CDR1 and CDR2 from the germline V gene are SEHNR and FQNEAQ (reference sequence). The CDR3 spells CASSHEPGSADHEQYF. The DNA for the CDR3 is TGTGCCAGCAGTCACGAACCCGGCAGCGCTGACCACGAGCAGTACTTC.

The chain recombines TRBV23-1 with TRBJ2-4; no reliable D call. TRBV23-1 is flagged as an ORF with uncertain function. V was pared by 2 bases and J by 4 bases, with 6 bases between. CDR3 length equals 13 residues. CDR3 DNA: TGCGCCAGCAGTCAAGGGCCAAAAAACATTCAGTACTTC. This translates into CASSQGPKNIQYF.

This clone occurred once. The CDR3 region has the DNA TGCGCCAGCAGTCAATTTTGCAGGGACTATGAAAAACTGTTTTTT. It specifies CASSQFCRDYEKLFF. The chain combines TRBV23-1 with TRBJ1-4; D is perhaps TRBD1 (5 bases). TRBV23-1 is given ORF status, its function remaining uncertain. Trimming took 1 base from V and 6 from J, leaving 12 bases between them. The CDR3 spans 15 residues.

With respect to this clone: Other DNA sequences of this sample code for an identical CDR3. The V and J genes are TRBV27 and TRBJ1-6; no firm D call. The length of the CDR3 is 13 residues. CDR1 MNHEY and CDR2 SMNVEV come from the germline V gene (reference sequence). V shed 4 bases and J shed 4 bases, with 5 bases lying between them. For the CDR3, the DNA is TGTGCCAGCAGTTCTGGGTATAATTCACCCCTCCACTTT. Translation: CASSSGYNSPLHF.

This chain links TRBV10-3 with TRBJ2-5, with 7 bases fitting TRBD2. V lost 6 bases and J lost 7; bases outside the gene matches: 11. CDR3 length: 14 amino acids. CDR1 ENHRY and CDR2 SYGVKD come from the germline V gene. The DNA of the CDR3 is TGTGCCATCAGAGTAGGGACTATTTCGGGGACCCAGTACTTC. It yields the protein CAIRVGTISGTQYF.

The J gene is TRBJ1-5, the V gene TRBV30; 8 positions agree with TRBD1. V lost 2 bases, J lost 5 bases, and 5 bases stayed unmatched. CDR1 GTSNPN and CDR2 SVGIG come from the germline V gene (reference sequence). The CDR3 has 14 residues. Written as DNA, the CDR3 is TGTGCCTGGAGTCAACAGGGGGTTCATCAGCCCCAGCATTTT. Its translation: CAWSQQGVHQPQHF.

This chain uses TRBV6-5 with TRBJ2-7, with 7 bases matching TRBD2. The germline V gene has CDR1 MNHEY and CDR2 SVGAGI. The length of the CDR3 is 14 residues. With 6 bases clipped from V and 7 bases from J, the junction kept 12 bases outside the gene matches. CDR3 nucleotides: TGTGCCAGCAGCCCGGGACTACCACCCCAGGAGCAGTACTTC. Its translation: CASSPGLPPQEQYF.

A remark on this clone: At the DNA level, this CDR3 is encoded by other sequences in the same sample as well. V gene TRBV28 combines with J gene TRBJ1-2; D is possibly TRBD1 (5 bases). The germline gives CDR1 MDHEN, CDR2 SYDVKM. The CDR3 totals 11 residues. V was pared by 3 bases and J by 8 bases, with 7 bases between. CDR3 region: CASSLGVGYTF. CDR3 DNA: TGTGCCAGCAGTTTGGGGGTCGGCTACACCTTC.

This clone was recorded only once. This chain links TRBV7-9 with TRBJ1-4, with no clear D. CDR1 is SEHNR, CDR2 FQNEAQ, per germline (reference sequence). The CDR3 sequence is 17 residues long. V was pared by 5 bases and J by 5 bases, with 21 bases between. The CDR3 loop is CASSHELPEAGNEKLFF. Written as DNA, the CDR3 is TGTGCCAGCAGCCATGAGCTCCCCGAGGCGGGGAATGAAAAACTGTTTTTT. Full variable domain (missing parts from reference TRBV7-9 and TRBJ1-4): DTGVSQNPRHKITKRGQNVTFRCDPISEHNRLYWYRQTLGQGPEFLTYFQNEAQLEKSRLLSDRFSAERPKGSFSTLEIQRTEQGDSAMYLCASSHELPEAGNEKLFFGSGTQLSVL.

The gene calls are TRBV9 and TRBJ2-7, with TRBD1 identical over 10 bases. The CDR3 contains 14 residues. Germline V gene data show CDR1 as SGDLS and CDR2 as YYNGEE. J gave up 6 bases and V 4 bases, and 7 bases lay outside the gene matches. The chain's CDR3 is CASSLSTGGLEQYF. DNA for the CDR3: TGTGCCAGCAGCCTATCGACAGGGGGCCTCGAGCAGTACTTC.

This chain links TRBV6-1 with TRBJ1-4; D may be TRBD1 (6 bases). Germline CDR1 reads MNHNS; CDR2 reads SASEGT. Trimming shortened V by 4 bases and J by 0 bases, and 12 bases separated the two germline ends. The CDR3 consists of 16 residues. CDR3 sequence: CASSAGGPATNEKLFF. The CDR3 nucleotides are TGTGCCAGCAGTGCCGGGGGCCCAGCAACTAATGAAAAACTGTTTTTT.

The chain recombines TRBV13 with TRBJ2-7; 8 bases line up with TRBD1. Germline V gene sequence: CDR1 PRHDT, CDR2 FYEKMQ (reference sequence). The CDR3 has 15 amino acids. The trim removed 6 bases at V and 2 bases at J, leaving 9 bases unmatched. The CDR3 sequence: CASSMRQGLPYEQYF. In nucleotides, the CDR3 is TGTGCCAGCAGTATGCGACAGGGGCTGCCCTACGAGCAGTACTTC. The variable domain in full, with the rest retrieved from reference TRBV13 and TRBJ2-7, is AAGVIQSPRHLIKEKRETATLKCYPIPRHDTVYWYQQGPGQDPQFLISFYEKMQSDKGSIPDRFSAQQFSDYHSELNMSSLELGDSALYFCASSMRQGLPYEQYFGPGTRLTVT.

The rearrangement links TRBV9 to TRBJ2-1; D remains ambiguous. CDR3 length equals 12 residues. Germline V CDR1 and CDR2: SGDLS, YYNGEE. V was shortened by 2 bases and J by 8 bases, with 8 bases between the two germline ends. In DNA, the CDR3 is TGTGCCAGCAGCGTCCGATATGATGAGCAGTTCTTC. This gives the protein CASSVRYDEQFF.

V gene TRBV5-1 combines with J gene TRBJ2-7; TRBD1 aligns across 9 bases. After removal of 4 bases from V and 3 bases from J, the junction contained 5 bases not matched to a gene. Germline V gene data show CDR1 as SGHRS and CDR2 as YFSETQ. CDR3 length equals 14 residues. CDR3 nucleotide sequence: TGCGCCAGCAGCAGCGCGGGACAGGGCTACGAGCAGTACTTC. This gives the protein CASSSAGQGYEQYF.

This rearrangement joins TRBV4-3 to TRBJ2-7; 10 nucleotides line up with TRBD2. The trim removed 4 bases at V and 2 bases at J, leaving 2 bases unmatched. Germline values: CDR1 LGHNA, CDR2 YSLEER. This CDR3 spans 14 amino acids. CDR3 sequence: CASSPSGRAYEQYF. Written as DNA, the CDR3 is TGCGCCAGCAGCCCCAGCGGGAGGGCCTACGAGCAGTACTTC.

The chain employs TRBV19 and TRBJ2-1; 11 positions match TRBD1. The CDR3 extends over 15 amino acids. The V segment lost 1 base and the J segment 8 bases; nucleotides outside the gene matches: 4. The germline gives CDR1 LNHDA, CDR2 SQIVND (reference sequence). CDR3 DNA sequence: TGTGCCAGTAGTATAGTTGGGACAGGGGGTGATGAGCAGTTCTTC. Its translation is CASSIVGTGGDEQFF.

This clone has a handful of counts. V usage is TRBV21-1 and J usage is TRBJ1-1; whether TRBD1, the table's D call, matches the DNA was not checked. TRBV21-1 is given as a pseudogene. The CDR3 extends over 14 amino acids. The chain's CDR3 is CASTHSGAPNEAFF. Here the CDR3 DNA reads TGTGCCAGCACTCATAGTGGGGCGCCGAATGAAGCTTTCTTT.